This T cell receptor beta chain appears in the sequencing data of a study of spatial heterogeneity in lung cancer. Regarding this clonotype: Antigen unknown.

Germline V CDR1 and CDR2: MDHEN, SYDVKM. The V and J ends lost 1 base and 1 base, in that order; junction bases with no gene match: 5. This CDR3 region has 17 residues. Time point specified: sample taken at primary tumor resection. Whole RNA from tumor, nontumor lung or frozen PBMC was sequenced unsorted. Samples were obtained from about 72 donors, all untreated early-stage non-small cell lung cancer patients. One entry per CDR3 protein, called by TCRdb with MiXCR from the 5' RACE reads. The sample includes about 82,000 distinct CDR3 sequences, roughly 12% of them seen just once. Study-level findings and limits: Expanded tumor TCRs that were ubiquitous appeared in blood more at resection than follow-up.

This chain connects TRBV28 to TRBJ2-3, with TRBD2 matching over 10 bases. The origin of this receptor is a male donor with early-stage non-small cell lung cancer. The sample here was PBMCs, taken at surgery. The CDR3 here is CASSLLQRGGRTDTQYF. CDR3 in DNA: TGTGCCAGCAGTTTATTGCAGCGGGGGGGCCGCACAGATACGCAGTATTTT.